This T cell receptor beta chain is drawn from a study of radiotherapy plus CTLA-4 blockade in lung cancer. Trimming pared 0 bases from V and 0 bases from J, leaving 6 bases between. The CDR3 consists of 15 residues. Germline V gene lookup returns CDR1 SGHRS and CDR2 YFSETQ. Notes on this clone: The antigen remains undetermined.

Data came from immunoSEQ multiplex PCR; TCRdb stores just in-frame clones and leaves some out. The sample has roughly 93,000 clones, approximately 78% seen once. Overall study findings and caveats: Together with interferon-beta, which increased in serum after radiation, early dynamic changes in blood T cell clones were reportedly the best predictors of response.

The receptor was isolated from a human donor with non-small cell lung cancer who had a partial response to radiotherapy plus ipilimumab. The V and J genes are TRBV5-1 and TRBJ2-2; D remains unclear. Material: peripheral blood, obtained from a patient treated with radiotherapy plus ipilimumab. This chain's CDR3 is CASSLVGSNTGELFF. DNA of the CDR3: TGCGCCAGCAGCTTGGTCGGGTCGAACACCGGGGAGCTGTTTTTT.